This T cell receptor beta chain is drawn from a study of T cell responses to AZD1222 COVID-19 vaccine. CDR3 length equals 14 residues. Germline V gene lookup returns CDR1 MNHEY and CDR2 SMNVEV (reference sequence). V was trimmed by 2 bases and J by 3 bases, leaving 8 bases between them. Repertoires were generated with immunoSEQ multiplex PCR, while TCRdb's copy carries only in-frame clones and drops some. The sample includes about 120,000 clones, about 85% seen only once; the top ten take approximately 6.6%. This clone was observed a few times. The receptor was isolated from an adult in good health. The source was peripheral blood, collected on day 0 of AZD1222 vaccination. V gene TRBV27 combines with J gene TRBJ2-1; the D is unclear. The CDR3 nucleotides are TGTGCCAGCAGTTTAGGGCAGCACTACAATGAGCAGTTCTTC. It codes for CASSLGQHYNEQFF.